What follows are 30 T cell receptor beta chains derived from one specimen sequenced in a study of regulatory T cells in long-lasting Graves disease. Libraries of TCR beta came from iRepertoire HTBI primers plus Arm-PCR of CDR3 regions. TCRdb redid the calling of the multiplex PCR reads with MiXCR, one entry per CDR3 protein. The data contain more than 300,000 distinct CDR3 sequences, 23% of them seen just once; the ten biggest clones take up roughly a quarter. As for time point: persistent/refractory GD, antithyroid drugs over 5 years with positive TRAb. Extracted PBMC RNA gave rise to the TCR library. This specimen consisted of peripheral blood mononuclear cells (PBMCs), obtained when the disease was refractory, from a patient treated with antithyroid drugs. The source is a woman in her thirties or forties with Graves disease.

Here the CDR3 reads CASSIAARNYGYTF. CDR3 coding DNA: TGTGCCAGTAGTATCGCAGCAAGAAACTATGGCTACACCTTC. V and J are TRBV19 and TRBJ1-2, with D unclear. The V gene lost 3 bases and the J gene lost 2 bases, with 10 bases spanning the gap. CDR3 size: 14 residues. Per the germline V gene, CDR1 is LNHDA and CDR2 is SQIVND (reference sequence).

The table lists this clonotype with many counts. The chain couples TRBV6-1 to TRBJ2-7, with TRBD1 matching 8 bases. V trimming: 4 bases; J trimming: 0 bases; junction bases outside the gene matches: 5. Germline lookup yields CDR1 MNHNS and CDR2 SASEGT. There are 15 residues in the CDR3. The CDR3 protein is CASSGQGPTSYEQYF. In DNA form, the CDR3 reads TGTGCCAGCAGTGGACAGGGGCCTACCTCCTACGAGCAGTACTTC.

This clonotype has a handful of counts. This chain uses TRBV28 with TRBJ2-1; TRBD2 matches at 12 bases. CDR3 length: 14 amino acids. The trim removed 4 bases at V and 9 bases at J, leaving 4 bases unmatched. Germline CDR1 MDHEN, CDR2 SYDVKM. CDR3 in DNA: TGTGCCAGCAGTTGGACTAGCGGGACGCCTGAGCAGTTCTTC. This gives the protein CASSWTSGTPEQFF.

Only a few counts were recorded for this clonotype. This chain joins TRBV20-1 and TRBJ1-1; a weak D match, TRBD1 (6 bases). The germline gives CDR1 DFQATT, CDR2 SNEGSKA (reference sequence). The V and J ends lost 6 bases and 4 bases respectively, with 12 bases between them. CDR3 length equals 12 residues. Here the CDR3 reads CSARSRGTEAFF. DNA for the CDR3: TGCAGTGCCAGGTCCAGGGGCACTGAAGCTTTCTTT.

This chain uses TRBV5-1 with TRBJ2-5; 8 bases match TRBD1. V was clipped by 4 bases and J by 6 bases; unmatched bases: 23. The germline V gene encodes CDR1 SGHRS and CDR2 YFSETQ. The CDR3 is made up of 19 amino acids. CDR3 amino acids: CASSPLGTFVQGALKTQYF. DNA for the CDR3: TGCGCCAGCAGCCCCCTGGGGACTTTTGTTCAGGGGGCGTTAAAGACCCAGTACTTC. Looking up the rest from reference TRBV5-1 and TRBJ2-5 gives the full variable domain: KAGVTQTPRYLIKTRGQQVTLSCSPISGHRSVSWYQQTPGQGLQFLFEYFSETQRNKGNFPGRFSGRQFSNSRSEMNVSTLELGDSALYLCASSPLGTFVQGALKTQYFGPGTRLLVL.

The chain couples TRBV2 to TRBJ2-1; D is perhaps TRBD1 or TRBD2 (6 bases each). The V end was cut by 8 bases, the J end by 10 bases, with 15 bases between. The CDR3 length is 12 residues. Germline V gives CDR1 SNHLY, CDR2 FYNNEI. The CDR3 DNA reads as TGTGCCAGCGGGGGGCAGCGTTTCGAGCAGTTCTTC. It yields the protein CASGGQRFEQFF.

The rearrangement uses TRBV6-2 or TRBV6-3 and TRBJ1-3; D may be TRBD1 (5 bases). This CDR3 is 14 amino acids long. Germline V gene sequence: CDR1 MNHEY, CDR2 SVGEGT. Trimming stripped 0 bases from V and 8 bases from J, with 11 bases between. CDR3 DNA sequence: TGTGCCAGCAGTTACTCGAGGGACGGTTACACCATATATTTT. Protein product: CASSYSRDGYTIYF.

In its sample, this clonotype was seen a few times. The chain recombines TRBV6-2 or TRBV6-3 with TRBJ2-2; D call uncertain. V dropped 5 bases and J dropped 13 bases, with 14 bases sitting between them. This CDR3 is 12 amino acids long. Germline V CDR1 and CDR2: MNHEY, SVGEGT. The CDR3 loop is CASSEGAGVLFF. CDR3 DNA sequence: TGTGCCAGCAGTGAAGGAGCCGGTGTGCTGTTTTTT.

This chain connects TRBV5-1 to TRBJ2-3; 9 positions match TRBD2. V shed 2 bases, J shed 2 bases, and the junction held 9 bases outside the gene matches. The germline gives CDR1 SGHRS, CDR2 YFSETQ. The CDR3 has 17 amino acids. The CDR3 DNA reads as TGCGCCAGCAGCTTAGCGAAGACTAGCGGATTCACAGATACGCAGTATTTT. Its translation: CASSLAKTSGFTDTQYF. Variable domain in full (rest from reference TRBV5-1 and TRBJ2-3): KAGVTQTPRYLIKTRGQQVTLSCSPISGHRSVSWYQQTPGQGLQFLFEYFSETQRNKGNFPGRFSGRQFSNSRSEMNVSTLELGDSALYLCASSLAKTSGFTDTQYFGPGTRLTVL.

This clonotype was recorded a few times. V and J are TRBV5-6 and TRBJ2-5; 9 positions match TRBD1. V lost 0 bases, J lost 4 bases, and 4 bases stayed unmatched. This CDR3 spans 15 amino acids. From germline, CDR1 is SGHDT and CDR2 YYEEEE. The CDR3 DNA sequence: TGTGCCAGCAGCTTGGTGGGACAGGGATCAGAGACCCAGTACTTC. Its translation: CASSLVGQGSETQYF.

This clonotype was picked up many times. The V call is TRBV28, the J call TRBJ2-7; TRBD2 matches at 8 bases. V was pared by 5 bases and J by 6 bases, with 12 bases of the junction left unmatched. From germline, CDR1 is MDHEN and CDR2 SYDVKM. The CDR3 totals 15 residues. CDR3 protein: CASSPLAGPSREQYF. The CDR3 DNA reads TGTGCCAGCAGTCCTCTAGCGGGTCCGAGTCGCGAGCAGTACTTC.

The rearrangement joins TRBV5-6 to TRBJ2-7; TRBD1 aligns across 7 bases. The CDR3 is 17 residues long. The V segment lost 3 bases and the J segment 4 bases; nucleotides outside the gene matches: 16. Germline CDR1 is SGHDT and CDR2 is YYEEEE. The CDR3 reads CASSYANLGTDIYEQYF. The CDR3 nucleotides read TGTGCCAGCAGCTACGCCAATTTAGGGACAGATATTTACGAGCAGTACTTC.

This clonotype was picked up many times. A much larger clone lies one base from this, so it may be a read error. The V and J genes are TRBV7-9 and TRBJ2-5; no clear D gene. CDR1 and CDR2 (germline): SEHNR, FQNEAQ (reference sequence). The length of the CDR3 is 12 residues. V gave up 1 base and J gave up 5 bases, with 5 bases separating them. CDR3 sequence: CASSLGMETQYF. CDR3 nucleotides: TGTGCCAGCAGCTTAGGCATGGAGACCCAGTACTTC. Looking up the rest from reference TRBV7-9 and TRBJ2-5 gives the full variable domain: DTGVSQNPRHKITKRGQNVTFRCDPISEHNRLYWYRQTLGQGPEFLTYFQNEAQLEKSRLLSDRFSAERPKGSFSTLEIQRTEQGDSAMYLCASSLGMETQYFGPGTRLLVL.

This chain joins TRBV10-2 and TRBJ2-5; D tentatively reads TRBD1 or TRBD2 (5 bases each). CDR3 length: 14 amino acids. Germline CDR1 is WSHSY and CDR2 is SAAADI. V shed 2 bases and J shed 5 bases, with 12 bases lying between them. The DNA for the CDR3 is TGCGCCAGCAGTGAGCTCGGGACCAGGGAGACCCAGTACTTC. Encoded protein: CASSELGTRETQYF.

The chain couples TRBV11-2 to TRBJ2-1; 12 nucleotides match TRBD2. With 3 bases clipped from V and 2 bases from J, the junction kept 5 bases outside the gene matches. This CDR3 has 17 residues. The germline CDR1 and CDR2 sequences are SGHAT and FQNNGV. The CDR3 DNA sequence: TGTGCCAGCAGCTTGTCTAGCGGGAGGGGGGCCTACAATGAGCAGTTCTTC. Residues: CASSLSSGRGAYNEQFF.

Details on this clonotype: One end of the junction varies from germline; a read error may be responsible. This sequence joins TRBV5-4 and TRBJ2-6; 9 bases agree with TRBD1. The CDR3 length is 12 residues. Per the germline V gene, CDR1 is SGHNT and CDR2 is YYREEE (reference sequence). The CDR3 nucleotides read TGTGCCAGCAGCCTACCGGGACAGGGTTCGGCCTTC. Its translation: CASSLPGQGSAF.

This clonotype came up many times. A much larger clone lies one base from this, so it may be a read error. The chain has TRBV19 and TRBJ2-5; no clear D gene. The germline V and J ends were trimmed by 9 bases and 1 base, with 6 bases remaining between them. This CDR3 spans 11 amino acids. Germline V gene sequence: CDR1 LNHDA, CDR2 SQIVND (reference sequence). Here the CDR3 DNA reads TGTGCCAGCAGCATCCAAGAGACCCAGTACTTC. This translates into CASSIQETQYF.

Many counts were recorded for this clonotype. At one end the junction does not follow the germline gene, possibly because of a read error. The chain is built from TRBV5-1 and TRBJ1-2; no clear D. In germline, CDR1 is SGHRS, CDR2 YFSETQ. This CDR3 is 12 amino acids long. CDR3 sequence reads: CASSLGRYGYTF. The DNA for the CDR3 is TGTGCCAGCAGCTTGGGTCGCTATGGCTACACCTTC.

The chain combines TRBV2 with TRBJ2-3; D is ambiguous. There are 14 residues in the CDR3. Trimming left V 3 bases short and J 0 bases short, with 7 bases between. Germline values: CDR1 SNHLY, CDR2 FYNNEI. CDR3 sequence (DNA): TGTGCCAGCAGTGACCCGGGTAGCACAGATACGCAGTATTTT. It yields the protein CASSDPGSTDTQYF.

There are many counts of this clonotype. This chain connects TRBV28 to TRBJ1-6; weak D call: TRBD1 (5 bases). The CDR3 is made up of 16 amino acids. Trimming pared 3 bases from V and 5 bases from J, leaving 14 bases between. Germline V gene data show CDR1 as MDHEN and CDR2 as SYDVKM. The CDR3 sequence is CASSFISGPNNSPLHF. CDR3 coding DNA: TGTGCCAGCAGTTTTATCTCGGGACCCAATAATTCACCCCTCCACTTT.

The CDR3 protein is CSVRDGPYEQYF. The CDR3 nucleotides are TGCAGCGTACGGGACGGCCCCTACGAGCAGTACTTC. This chain joins TRBV29-1 and TRBJ2-7; the D call may be TRBD1 or TRBD2 (5 bases each). Germline values: CDR1 SQVTM, CDR2 ANQGSEA. CDR3 length: 12 residues. V lost 6 bases and J lost 2, with 11 bases in between.

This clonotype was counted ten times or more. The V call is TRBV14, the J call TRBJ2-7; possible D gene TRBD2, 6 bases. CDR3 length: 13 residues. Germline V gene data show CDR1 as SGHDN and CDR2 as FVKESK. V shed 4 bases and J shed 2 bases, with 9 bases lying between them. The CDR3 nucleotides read TGTGCCAGCAGCCGGACTACCCCCTACGAGCAGTACTTC. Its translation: CASSRTTPYEQYF.

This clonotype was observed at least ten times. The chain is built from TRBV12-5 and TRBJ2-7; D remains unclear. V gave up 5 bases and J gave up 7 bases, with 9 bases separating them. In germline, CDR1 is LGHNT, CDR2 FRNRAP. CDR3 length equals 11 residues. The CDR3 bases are TGTGCTAGTGGTACCGGACGAGAGCAGTACTTC. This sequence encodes CASGTGREQYF.

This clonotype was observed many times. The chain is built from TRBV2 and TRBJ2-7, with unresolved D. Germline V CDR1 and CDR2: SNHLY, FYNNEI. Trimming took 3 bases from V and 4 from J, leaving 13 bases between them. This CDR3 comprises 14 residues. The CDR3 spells CASSERLLLYEQYF. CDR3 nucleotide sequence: TGTGCCAGCAGTGAGAGACTGTTGCTTTACGAGCAGTACTTC.

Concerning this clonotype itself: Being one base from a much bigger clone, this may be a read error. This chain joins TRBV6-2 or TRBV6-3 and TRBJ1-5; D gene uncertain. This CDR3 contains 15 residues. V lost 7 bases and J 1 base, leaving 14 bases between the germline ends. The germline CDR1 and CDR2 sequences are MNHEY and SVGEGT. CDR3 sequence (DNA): TGTGCCAGCACCCAGGAGGTGCGAAGCAATCAGCCCCAGCATTTT. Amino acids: CASTQEVRSNQPQHF.

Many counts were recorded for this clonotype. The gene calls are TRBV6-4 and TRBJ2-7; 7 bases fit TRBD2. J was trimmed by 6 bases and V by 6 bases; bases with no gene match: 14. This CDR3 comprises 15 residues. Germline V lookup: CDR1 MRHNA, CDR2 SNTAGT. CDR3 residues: CASSQTAGTATEQYF. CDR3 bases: TGTGCCAGCAGCCAGACAGCGGGAACCGCCACCGAGCAGTACTTC.

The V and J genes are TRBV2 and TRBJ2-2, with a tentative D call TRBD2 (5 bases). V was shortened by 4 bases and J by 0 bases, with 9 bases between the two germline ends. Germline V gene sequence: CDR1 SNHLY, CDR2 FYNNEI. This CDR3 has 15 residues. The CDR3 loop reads CASSGGLANTGELFF. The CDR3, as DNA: TGTGCCAGCAGTGGCGGGCTCGCGAACACCGGGGAGCTGTTTTTT. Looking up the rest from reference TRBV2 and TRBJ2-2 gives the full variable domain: EPEVTQTPSHQVTQMGQEVILRCVPISNHLYFYWYRQILGQKVEFLVSFYNNEISEKSEIFDDQFSVERPDGSNFTLKIRSTKLEDSAMYFCASSGGLANTGELFFGEGSRLTVL.

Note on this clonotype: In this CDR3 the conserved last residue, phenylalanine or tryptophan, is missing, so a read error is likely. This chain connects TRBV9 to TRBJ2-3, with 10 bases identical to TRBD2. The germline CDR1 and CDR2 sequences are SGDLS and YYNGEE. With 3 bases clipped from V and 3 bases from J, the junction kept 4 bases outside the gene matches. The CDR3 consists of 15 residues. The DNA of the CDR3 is TGTGCCAGCAGCGGCCGGACTAGCGGTACAGATACGCAGTATCTT. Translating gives CASSGRTSGTDTQYL.

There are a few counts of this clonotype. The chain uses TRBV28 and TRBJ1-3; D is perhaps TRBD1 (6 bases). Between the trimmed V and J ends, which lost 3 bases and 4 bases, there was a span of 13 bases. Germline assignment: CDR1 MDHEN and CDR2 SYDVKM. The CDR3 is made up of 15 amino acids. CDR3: CASSLAGARGNTIYF. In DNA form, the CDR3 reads TGTGCCAGCAGTTTGGCAGGGGCAAGAGGAAACACCATATATTTT.

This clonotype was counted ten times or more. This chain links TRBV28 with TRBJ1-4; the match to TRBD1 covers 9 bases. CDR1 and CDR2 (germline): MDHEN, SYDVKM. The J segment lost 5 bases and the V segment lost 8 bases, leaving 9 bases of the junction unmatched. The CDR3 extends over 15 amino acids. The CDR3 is CASVTSGTGNEKLFF. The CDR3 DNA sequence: TGTGCCAGCGTTACCAGCGGGACAGGGAATGAAAAACTGTTTTTT.